The 30 T cell receptor beta chains below all came from one sample that was sequenced in a study of CD8 T cells in ankylosing spondylitis (TCRdb year 2017). The method behind the library was 5' RACE. Data came from an Illumina HiSeq 2500. TCRdb reworked the public reads: Q25 trimming with fastp, MiXCR clone assembly, productive beta chains retained. Every entry covers one CDR3 protein and lists the most common genes and DNA from its rows. In this sample the table shows tens of thousands of distinct CDR3 sequences, about a tenth of which occur a single time. 15% to 20% of the sample is in the top ten clones. The sequenced sample was blood, either unsorted or a sorted T cell fraction (not recorded which). Receptors were obtained from a male donor with ankylosing spondylitis or in good health (not recorded which).

This clonotype has at least ten counts. The rearrangement links TRBV5-1 to TRBJ2-3, with 9 bases matching TRBD1. The J segment lost 0 bases and the V segment lost 6 bases, leaving 8 bases of the junction unmatched. The CDR3 totals 16 residues. CDR1 and CDR2 (germline): SGHRS, YFSETQ. The CDR3 region has the DNA TGCGCCAGCATCGCGGGACAGGGTTTTAGCACAGATACGCAGTATTTT. Encoded protein: CASIAGQGFSTDTQYF.

This clonotype was counted ten times or more. V gene TRBV20-1 combines with J gene TRBJ2-2; 15 nucleotides match TRBD2. The J segment lost 0 bases and the V segment lost 5 bases, leaving 1 base of the junction unmatched. CDR3 length: 16 amino acids. In germline, CDR1 is DFQATT, CDR2 SNEGSKA (reference sequence). CDR3 protein: CSAGTSGRSNTGELFF. The CDR3 DNA reads TGCAGTGCTGGGACTAGCGGGAGGTCGAACACCGGGGAGCTGTTTTTT.

This clonotype was observed many times. V gene TRBV9 combines with J gene TRBJ2-5, with D possibly matching TRBD1 (5 bases). This CDR3 has 14 amino acids. Germline CDR1 reads SGDLS; CDR2 reads YYNGEE. The V end lost 0 bases, the J end lost 5 bases, and 11 bases lay between the germline ends. CDR3 amino acids: CASSVGTPGETQYF. CDR3 bases: TGTGCCAGCAGCGTAGGGACGCCAGGGGAGACCCAGTACTTC.

A note on this clonotype: A clone one base away is much larger, so this may be a read error. The chain employs TRBV6-1 and TRBJ1-6, with D unclear. This CDR3 has 13 amino acids. Trimming removed 10 bases at V and 11 bases at J, with 18 bases between. Looked up from germline, CDR1 is MNHNS and CDR2 is SASEGT. The CDR3 here is CATQAVSDPPLHF. CDR3 bases: TGTGCCACCCAGGCCGTCTCCGATCCACCCCTCCACTTT.

This clonotype was observed at least ten times. The gene calls are TRBV5-1 and TRBJ2-2; D not certain. V lost 5 bases and J 4 bases, leaving 12 bases between the germline ends. Germline lookup yields CDR1 SGHRS and CDR2 YFSETQ. CDR3 length equals 14 residues. The CDR3 is CASSRLGSTGELFF. The CDR3 DNA is TGCGCCAGCAGTCGTTTGGGATCCACCGGGGAGCTGTTTTTT.

This clonotype was seen at least ten times. CDR3 residues: CASSQAPRGGNQPQHF. For the CDR3, the DNA is TGTGCCAGCAGCCAAGCCCCCAGGGGAGGCAATCAGCCCCAGCATTTT. J is TRBJ1-5 and V is TRBV3-1, with TRBD1 as a possible D gene (6 bases). From germline, CDR1 is LGHDT and CDR2 YNNKEL (reference sequence). Trimming stripped 1 base from V and 2 bases from J, with 12 bases between. This CDR3 has 16 residues.

This clonotype was observed at least ten times. V gene TRBV12-3 or TRBV12-4 combines with J gene TRBJ2-7; no definite D call. The CDR3 is made up of 11 amino acids. The germline V and J ends were trimmed by 6 bases and 3 bases, with 6 bases remaining between them. DNA for the CDR3: TGTGCCAGCAGCCGCTTCTACGAGCAGTACTTC. Protein sequence: CASSRFYEQYF.

This clonotype has a count of ten or more. V is TRBV6-1 and J is TRBJ1-3; TRBD1 matches at 8 bases. The CDR3 contains 15 residues. J was trimmed by 3 bases and V by 2 bases; bases with no gene match: 3. Per germline, CDR1 MNHNS and CDR2 SASEGT. This CDR3 is CASSEQGALGNTIYF. CDR3 coding DNA: TGTGCCAGCAGTGAACAGGGGGCGCTTGGAAACACCATATATTTT.

This clonotype was seen ten or more times. V gene TRBV11-1 combines with J gene TRBJ2-1; 16 bases align to TRBD2. Germline V gives CDR1 SGHAT, CDR2 FQDESV (reference sequence). The CDR3 is 20 amino acids. Trimming removed 5 bases from V and 6 bases from J; junction bases left unmatched: 16. The CDR3 loop is CASSGRRPGTSGRAVNEQFF. The CDR3 nucleotides read TGTGCCAGCAGCGGCCGGAGGCCTGGGACTAGCGGGAGGGCCGTCAATGAGCAGTTCTTC.

This clonotype came up many times. The chain recombines TRBV20-1 with TRBJ1-1; TRBD1 might be the D (5 bases). The CDR3 totals 13 residues. Germline V CDR1 and CDR2: DFQATT, SNEGSKA (reference sequence). The V and J ends lost 3 bases and 2 bases respectively, with 10 bases between them. DNA of the CDR3: TGCAGTGCTAGCGGGGCAGTAAACACTGAAGCTTTCTTT. It specifies CSASGAVNTEAFF.

This clonotype has only a few counts. V is TRBV10-3 and J is TRBJ2-3, with a possible D match to TRBD1 (5 bases). The CDR3 spans 13 residues. Germline assignment: CDR1 ENHRY and CDR2 SYGVKD. The ends were cut back, 7 bases at V and 2 bases at J, with 10 bases in the middle. The CDR3 bases are TGTGCCATCACCAGGGAAGCCACAGATACGCAGTATTTT. This codes for CAITREATDTQYF.

The V and J genes are TRBV12-3 or TRBV12-4 and TRBJ1-5; 8 nucleotides match TRBD1. V shed 3 bases and J 3 bases; nucleotides not matched to a gene: 10. The CDR3 spans 17 residues. The CDR3 region has the DNA TGTGCCAGCAGTTTTCAGCCGGACAGGGTCGTCAATCAGCCCCAGCATTTT. As protein: CASSFQPDRVVNQPQHF.

This clonotype was seen many times. The V gene is TRBV20-1, the J gene TRBJ1-6, with D possibly being TRBD1 (5 bases). This CDR3 is 14 amino acids long. Deletions cut 6 bases from V and 13 bases from J, with 22 bases between. CDR1 and CDR2 (germline): DFQATT, SNEGSKA (reference sequence). The chain's CDR3 is CSASGDGDGGPLHF. CDR3 sequence (DNA): TGCAGTGCCTCCGGGGACGGGGATGGAGGGCCCCTCCACTTT.

This clonotype was counted many times. The rearrangement joins TRBV5-1 to TRBJ1-1, with TRBD1 identical over 9 bases. Germline loops: CDR1 SGHRS, CDR2 YFSETQ. V trimming: 4 bases; J trimming: 4 bases; junction bases outside the gene matches: 5. This CDR3 comprises 14 residues. The CDR3 reads CASSMDRGTTEAFF. The CDR3 DNA sequence: TGCGCCAGCAGCATGGACAGGGGCACCACTGAAGCTTTCTTT.

The chain carries TRBV13 and TRBJ2-3, with unresolved D. V was pared by 6 bases and J by 3 bases, with 7 bases between. The CDR3 covers 12 residues. The V gene's germline CDR1 is PRHDT and CDR2 FYEKMQ (reference sequence). CDR3 bases: TGTGCCAGCAGGGCTATTACAGATACGCAGTATTTT. Translation: CASRAITDTQYF.

This clonotype has only one observation. This sequence joins TRBV20-1 and TRBJ2-1; D perhaps matches TRBD1 (7 bases). Germline-derived CDR1 and CDR2 are DFQATT and SNEGSKA (reference sequence). The CDR3 consists of 16 residues. The CDR3 bases are TGCAGCTTCAGGGGGGAGCCCACGGGCTCCTACAATGAGCAGTTCTTC. It translates to CSFRGEPTGSYNEQFF.

The chain employs TRBV6-1 and TRBJ2-7; D is uncertain. V dropped 8 bases and J dropped 0 bases, with 11 bases sitting between them. The CDR3 has 13 amino acids. Germline V gene lookup returns CDR1 MNHNS and CDR2 SASEGT. The CDR3 loop reads CASRLSFSYEQYF. The CDR3 coding sequence is TGTGCCAGCCGGTTGTCCTTCTCCTACGAGCAGTACTTC.

This clonotype was seen at least ten times. The DNA of the CDR3 is TGTGCCAGCAGCTATTCCTTACTAGCGGGAGCGGGGTCTAGCACAGATACGCAGTATTTT. This codes for CASSYSLLAGAGSSTDTQYF. This chain uses TRBV11-2 with TRBJ2-3; 11 bases agree with TRBD2. The trim removed 4 bases at V and 0 bases at J, leaving 15 bases unmatched. This CDR3 is 20 amino acids long. The V gene's germline CDR1 is SGHAT and CDR2 FQNNGV.

This clonotype was counted many times. The chain employs TRBV7-2 and TRBJ1-2, with D possibly being TRBD1 (5 bases). The germline V gene encodes CDR1 SGHTA and CDR2 FQGNSA. The CDR3 is 14 amino acids. V gave up 1 base and J gave up 6 bases, with 12 bases separating them. CDR3 amino acids: CASSLGNGADGYTF. The CDR3 DNA reads TGTGCCAGCAGCTTAGGGAACGGGGCTGATGGCTACACCTTC.

The chain has TRBV15 and TRBJ2-1; 8 bases are shared with TRBD2. J gave up 6 bases and V 2 bases, and 3 bases lay outside the gene matches. This CDR3 region has 14 residues. Germline V CDR1 and CDR2: LNHNV, YYDKDF (reference sequence). In nucleotides, the CDR3 is TGTGCCACCAGCAGACTAGCGGGTTTCAATGAGCAGTTCTTC. It is translated as CATSRLAGFNEQFF.

This clonotype was detected ten times or more. This chain uses TRBV6-2 or TRBV6-3 with TRBJ2-5; TRBD1 matches 9 bases. The CDR3 runs to 12 residues. Looked up from germline, CDR1 is MNHEY and CDR2 is SVGEGT. V shed 10 bases and J 3 bases; nucleotides not matched to a gene: 3. DNA for the CDR3: TGTGCCACCAGGGACAGGGAAGAGACCCAGTACTTC. Its translation is CATRDREETQYF.

Many counts were recorded for this clonotype. The V gene is TRBV5-1, the J gene TRBJ2-1, with 11 positions matching TRBD2. Looked up from germline, CDR1 is SGHRS and CDR2 is YFSETQ. V dropped 2 bases and J dropped 9; count of bases not matched to a gene: 10. This CDR3 contains 16 residues. The CDR3 DNA follows: TGCGCCAGCAGCTTAAGTTTAGCGGGAGGGGGTCTTGAGCAGTTCTTC. It encodes CASSLSLAGGGLEQFF.

This clonotype was seen repeatedly, ten times or more. V and J are TRBV27 and TRBJ2-1; D not certain. The V gene lost 3 bases and the J gene lost 4 bases, with 7 bases spanning the gap. The CDR3 extends over 13 amino acids. Germline-derived CDR1 and CDR2 are MNHEY and SMNVEV (reference sequence). CDR3 sequence (DNA): TGTGCCAGCAGTTTGACTGGTTACAATGAGCAGTTCTTC. This translates into CASSLTGYNEQFF.

This clonotype was seen many times. This chain joins TRBV12-3 or TRBV12-4 and TRBJ2-3; D possibly corresponds to TRBD2 (6 bases). The CDR3 totals 15 residues. Trimming pared 4 bases from V and 4 bases from J, leaving 15 bases between. CDR3 sequence (DNA): TGTGCCAGCAGTTATTGGCGGGAAGAGTCAGATACGCAGTATTTT. This translates into CASSYWREESDTQYF.

The V gene is TRBV5-1, the J gene TRBJ2-7, with 9 bases identical to TRBD2. CDR1 and CDR2 (germline): SGHRS, YFSETQ. This CDR3 is 15 amino acids long. V was clipped by 2 bases and J by 4 bases; unmatched bases: 7. In DNA form, the CDR3 reads TGCGCCAGCAGCTTTTCGGCTAGCGGGATGTACGAGCAGTACTTC. Its translation is CASSFSASGMYEQYF.

The rearrangement links TRBV2 to TRBJ1-1; D gene uncertain. Germline V gene lookup returns CDR1 SNHLY and CDR2 FYNNEI. The V and J ends lost 4 bases and 0 bases respectively, with 9 bases between them. The CDR3 covers 14 residues. The CDR3 protein is CASSVYTVNTEAFF. CDR3 coding DNA: TGTGCCAGCAGTGTGTACACCGTGAACACTGAAGCTTTCTTT.

This clonotype was seen more than once but under ten times. The J gene is TRBJ2-1, the V gene TRBV21-1; the D call of TRBD1 is as the table states it, not checked on the DNA. TRBV21-1 is annotated as a pseudogene. The CDR3 contains 16 residues. This CDR3 is CASRYTGALGYNEQFF. As DNA, the CDR3 is TGTGCCAGCAGATATACAGGGGCTCTAGGCTACAATGAGCAGTTCTTC.

J is TRBJ2-3 and V is TRBV11-3, with a weak D call TRBD2 (6 bases). The CDR3 consists of 16 residues. Germline CDR1 reads SGHNT; CDR2 reads YENEEA. V dropped 3 bases and J dropped 0 bases, with 13 bases sitting between them. The CDR3 here is CASSFEWRDSTDTQYF. The CDR3 region has the DNA TGTGCCAGCAGCTTCGAGTGGCGGGATAGCACAGATACGCAGTATTTT.

Ten or more counts support this clonotype. The chain carries TRBV12-3 or TRBV12-4 and TRBJ1-6; no firm D call. V was clipped by 4 bases and J by 10 bases, with 8 bases between them. This CDR3 is built from 12 residues. The CDR3 coding sequence is TGTGCCAGCAGTTCCGGAGGGTCACCCCTCCACTTT. Translated, it gives CASSSGGSPLHF.

This clonotype was seen at least ten times. V gene TRBV28 combines with J gene TRBJ2-1, with TRBD2 matching over 11 bases. CDR1 and CDR2 (germline): MDHEN, SYDVKM. The CDR3 has 14 residues. Losses at the gene ends were 6 bases for V and 6 bases for J; bases not matched to a gene: 4. CDR3 residues: CASRLSGRANEQFF. In DNA form, the CDR3 reads TGTGCCAGCAGGCTTAGCGGGAGGGCCAATGAGCAGTTCTTC.